What follows are 22 T cell receptor beta chains derived from one specimen sequenced in a study of OX40 agonist ivuxolimab in advanced cancers. The table came from immunoSEQ multiplex PCR; TCRdb's copy has only in-frame clones and leaves some out. The table has 65,000 to 80,000 clones, about 84% seen once. Sequences were derived from CD4+ or CD8+ T cells sorted from blood, sampled in a trial of the OX40 agonist ivuxolimab. These receptors were collected from an adult with an advanced solid tumor such as melanoma, head and neck, liver or kidney cancer.

This clone occurred a few times. V is TRBV30 and J is TRBJ1-1; D gene unclear. The CDR3 is made up of 12 amino acids. V lost 4 bases and J lost 8, with 14 bases in between. Germline assignment: CDR1 GTSNPN and CDR2 SVGIG (reference sequence). The CDR3 DNA reads as TGTGCCTGGACTCCAACAAGGAGGGAAGCTTTCTTT. It is translated as CAWTPTRREAFF.

V is TRBV2 and J is TRBJ2-5; unclear D gene. CDR1 and CDR2 from the germline V gene are SNHLY and FYNNEI. Trimming stripped 10 bases from V and 0 bases from J, with 15 bases between. CDR3 length equals 14 residues. CDR3 coding DNA: TGTGCCACCCGGTCAGTGGGTTACCAAGAGACCCAGTACTTC. This gives the protein CATRSVGYQETQYF.

The table lists this clone with a few counts. The chain links TRBV14 to TRBJ2-5; 14 nucleotides line up with TRBD2. J was trimmed by 5 bases and V by 4 bases; bases with no gene match: 3. The CDR3 totals 15 residues. CDR1 is SGHDN, CDR2 FVKESK, per germline. CDR3 DNA: TGTGCCAGCAGCCCGGGACTAGCGGGAGTGGAGACCCAGTACTTC. This sequence encodes CASSPGLAGVETQYF.

This clone turned up a few times. V usage is TRBV9 and J usage is TRBJ2-6; D gene unclear. Germline V lookup: CDR1 SGDLS, CDR2 YYNGEE. The CDR3 consists of 15 residues. Between the trimmed V and J ends, which lost 0 bases and 0 bases, there was a span of 4 bases. The CDR3 nucleotides are TGTGCCAGCAGCGTAGCGGGCTCTGGGGCCAACGTCCTGACTTTC. As protein: CASSVAGSGANVLTF.

This clone was picked up one time. V is TRBV7-2 and J is TRBJ2-5; possible D gene TRBD1, 6 bases. CDR1 is SGHTA and CDR2 is FQGNSA in the germline V gene. There are 15 residues in the CDR3. Trimming cost V 1 base and J 3 bases, with 12 bases left between them. The CDR3 DNA reads TGTGCCAGCAGCTTAGTCAGGGGTTGGGAAGAGACCCAGTACTTC. Encoded protein: CASSLVRGWEETQYF. The full variable domain, its missing parts supplied by reference TRBV7-2 and TRBJ2-5, is GAGVSQSPSNKVTEKGKDVELRCDPISGHTALYWYRQSLGQGLEFLIYFQGNSAPDKSGLPSDRFSAERTGGSVSTLTIQRTQQEDSAVYLCASSLVRGWEETQYFGPGTRLLVL.

The rearrangement uses TRBV10-2 and TRBJ2-5; TRBD2 might be the D (5 bases). Germline V CDR1 and CDR2: WSHSY, SAAADI. This CDR3 comprises 13 residues. Trimming removed 3 bases from V and 4 bases from J, with 9 bases in between. CDR3 amino acids: CASSETGLETQYF. The DNA for the CDR3 is TGCGCCAGCAGTGAAACGGGATTAGAGACCCAGTACTTC.

The chain links TRBV15 to TRBJ1-2, with a tentative D call TRBD1 (6 bases). Trimming removed 0 bases at V and 6 bases at J, with 14 bases between. The V gene's germline CDR1 is LNHNV and CDR2 YYDKDF (reference sequence). The CDR3 extends over 15 amino acids. For the CDR3, the DNA is TGTGCCACCAGCAGAGAGGCCAGGGGATGGAATGGCTACACCTTC. This codes for CATSREARGWNGYTF.

The CDR3 DNA is TGTGCCAGCAGCCAGGAAGGTCTAGCGGGAGTCACCGGGGAGCTGTTTTTT. Its protein product is CASSQEGLAGVTGELFF. V gene TRBV4-2 combines with J gene TRBJ2-2; 10 bases map to TRBD2. V trimming: 3 bases; J trimming: 4 bases; junction bases outside the gene matches: 8. The CDR3 has 17 residues. Germline V gene lookup returns CDR1 LGHNA and CDR2 YNFKEQ.

The chain is built from TRBV5-4 and TRBJ2-7, with 9 nucleotides matching TRBD2. CDR3 length: 14 residues. The germline V gene encodes CDR1 SGHNT and CDR2 YYREEE (reference sequence). The ends lost 3 bases at V and 6 bases at J; junction bases unmatched: 7. CDR3 in amino acids: CASSSLAGVSEQYF. CDR3 in DNA: TGTGCCAGCAGCTCATTAGCGGGAGTTAGCGAGCAGTACTTC.

The chain uses TRBV2 and TRBJ2-5; no firm D call. The CDR3 length is 12 residues. The germline V gene has CDR1 SNHLY and CDR2 FYNNEI. Trimming removed 7 bases from V and 5 bases from J, with 11 bases in between. The CDR3 DNA reads TGTGCCAGCAAATTTCTGTGGGAGACCCAGTACTTC. It translates to CASKFLWETQYF.

V and J are TRBV9 and TRBJ2-2, with a possible D match to TRBD1 (6 bases). CDR1 is SGDLS and CDR2 is YYNGEE in the germline V gene. This CDR3 has 14 residues. Trimming left V 3 bases short and J 3 bases short, with 9 bases between. The CDR3 reads CASSGTDYTGELFF. The CDR3, as DNA: TGTGCCAGCAGCGGGACAGATTACACCGGGGAGCTGTTTTTT.

The chain uses TRBV10-1 and TRBJ2-3; TRBD2 aligns across 12 bases. This CDR3 has 17 residues. Germline V gene sequence: CDR1 WNHNN, CDR2 SYGVQD (reference sequence). Germline trimming cut 2 bases from V and 2 bases from J; bases unmatched to any gene: 5. The CDR3 DNA reads as TGCGCCAGCAGTGAGAGTACTAGCGGGGGGATCACAGATACGCAGTATTTT. Translation: CASSESTSGGITDTQYF.

The rearrangement links TRBV7-3 to TRBJ1-2; TRBD1 matches at 8 bases. Germline CDR1 and CDR2: SGHTA and FQGTGA. The V segment lost 2 bases and the J segment 8 bases; nucleotides outside the gene matches: 7. The CDR3 contains 14 residues. As DNA, the CDR3 is TGTGCCAGCAGCTTACAGACAGGGGATGCGGGCTACACCTTC. Its translation: CASSLQTGDAGYTF.

The chain combines TRBV6-6 with TRBJ2-7; TRBD2 might be the D (6 bases). This CDR3 spans 16 amino acids. V was pared by 6 bases and J by 5 bases, with 23 bases between. Germline CDR1 MNHNY, CDR2 SVGAGI (reference sequence). CDR3 DNA: TGTGCCAGCAGATCCACCCCCGGGACTGTCGTCGACGAGCAGTACTTC. Translating gives CASRSTPGTVVDEQYF.

The V gene is TRBV28, the J gene TRBJ1-1, with D possibly being TRBD1 (5 bases). Trimming cost V 5 bases and J 4 bases, with 14 bases left between them. This CDR3 comprises 14 residues. Germline loops: CDR1 MDHEN, CDR2 SYDVKM. The CDR3 here is CASSHGGESTEAFF. As DNA, the CDR3 is TGTGCCAGCAGTCATGGGGGTGAGAGCACTGAAGCTTTCTTT.

V and J are TRBV14 and TRBJ2-7; 9 bases match TRBD1. The germline CDR1 and CDR2 sequences are SGHDN and FVKESK. Trimming cost V 4 bases and J 4 bases; bases outside gene matches: 11. CDR3 length equals 16 residues. The CDR3 DNA reads as TGTGCCAGCAGCCCTCGAGAAGACAGGGGGTGGTACGAGCAGTACTTC. This translates into CASSPREDRGWYEQYF.

This clone has more than one count but fewer than ten. The CDR3: CSGGRDRGGTQYF. CDR3 bases: TGCAGCGGCGGCCGGGACAGAGGCGGGACCCAGTACTTC. This chain joins TRBV29-1 and TRBJ2-5, with TRBD1 matching over 7 bases. This CDR3 is built from 13 residues. The V segment lost 7 bases and the J segment 7 bases; nucleotides outside the gene matches: 12. From germline, CDR1 is SQVTM and CDR2 ANQGSEA.

The chain combines TRBV7-2 with TRBJ2-5; no clear D. The last part of the DNA fits TRBJ2-7 better; the J call may be wrong. The CDR3 loop spans 14 amino acids. Germline assignment: CDR1 SGHTA and CDR2 FQGNSA. This CDR3 reads CASSQTHSRYEQYF. As DNA, the CDR3 is TGTGCCAGCAGTCAAACACATTCGAGGTACGAGCAGTACTTC.

V usage is TRBV5-1 and J usage is TRBJ2-1, with TRBD2 matching over 7 bases. CDR3 length: 15 amino acids. Losses at the gene ends were 3 bases for V and 3 bases for J; bases not matched to a gene: 6. Germline assignment: CDR1 SGHRS and CDR2 YFSETQ. CDR3 in DNA: TGCGCCAGCAGCTCTAGCGGAATATACTACAATGAGCAGTTCTTC. Translation: CASSSSGIYYNEQFF.

The chain uses TRBV6-1 and TRBJ2-7; 8 bases match TRBD1. V was clipped by 6 bases and J by 6 bases; unmatched bases: 4. Germline lookup yields CDR1 MNHNS and CDR2 SASEGT. The CDR3 contains 12 residues. This CDR3 is CASRADRGEQYV. The CDR3 bases are TGTGCCAGCAGGGCTGACAGGGGCGAGCAGTACGTC.

A single count supports this clone. The genes are TRBV4-2 and TRBJ2-5; possibly TRBD2 for D (6 bases). The ends were cut back, 1 base at V and 4 bases at J, with 13 bases in the middle. The CDR3 is 15 amino acids. In germline, CDR1 is LGHNA, CDR2 YNFKEQ. The DNA of the CDR3 is TGTGCCAGCAGCCAAGGGAACAGGAGGGGAGAGACCCAGTACTTC. Translating it yields CASSQGNRRGETQYF.

The V gene is TRBV12-5, the J gene TRBJ2-1; tentatively, D is TRBD2 (6 bases). The CDR3 runs to 14 residues. V was trimmed by 6 bases and J by 5 bases, leaving 14 bases between them. CDR1 is LGHNT and CDR2 is FRNRAP in the germline V gene. The chain's CDR3 is CASGTGTVNNEQFF. DNA for the CDR3: TGTGCTAGTGGGACCGGGACTGTAAACAATGAGCAGTTCTTC.